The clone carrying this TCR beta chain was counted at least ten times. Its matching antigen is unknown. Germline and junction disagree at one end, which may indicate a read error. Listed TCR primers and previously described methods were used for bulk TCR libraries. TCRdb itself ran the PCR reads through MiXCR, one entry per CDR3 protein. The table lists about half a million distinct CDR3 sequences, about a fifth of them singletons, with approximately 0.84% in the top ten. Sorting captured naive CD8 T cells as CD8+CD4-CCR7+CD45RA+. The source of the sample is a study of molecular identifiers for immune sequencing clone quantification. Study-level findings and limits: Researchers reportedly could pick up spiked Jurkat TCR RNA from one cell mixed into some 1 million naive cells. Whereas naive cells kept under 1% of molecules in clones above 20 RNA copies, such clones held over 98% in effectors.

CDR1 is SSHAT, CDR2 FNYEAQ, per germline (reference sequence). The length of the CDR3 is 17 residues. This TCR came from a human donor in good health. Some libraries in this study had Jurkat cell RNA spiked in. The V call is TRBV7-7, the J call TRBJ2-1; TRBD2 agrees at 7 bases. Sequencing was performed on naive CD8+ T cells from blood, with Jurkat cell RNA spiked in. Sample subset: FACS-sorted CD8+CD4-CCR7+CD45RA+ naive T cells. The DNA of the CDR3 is TGTGCTAGCAGCTTAGAGCCGGGAGGAAGGTCCGTAAATGAGCAGTTCTTC. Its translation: CASSLEPGGRSVNEQFF.